The entry that follows covers one TCR gamma chain sequence. This clone appeared a few times. Which antigen it targets is not known. No much larger clone is present one base from it, and per-base qualities are unavailable. The identical CDR3 is also encoded by other nucleotide sequences in the sample. The data stem from a study of Vδ1+ human thymocytes (dated by TCRdb to the late 2010s). With respect to the entire study: The study characterised mRNA-level TRG and TRD CDR3 repertoires of highly purified Vdelta1+ thymocytes from young children as a data resource. Validation of the multiplex-based CDR3 amplicon strategy against 5'RACE-based CDR3 amplicon generation methods had been performed previously.

RNA extraction was carried out with the RNeasy mini kit, and reverse transcription was then done using Superscript III. To generate the CDR3 amplicons, a multiplex PCR was run using pooled V-gene forward primers together with a constant-region reverse primer that carried Illumina adaptor overhangs. Amplicons were gel-purified, then indexed with Nextera index primers over roughly 8 extra PCR cycles and purified with AMPure XP beads. Libraries were sequenced on an Illumina MiSeq with paired-end 250 bp reads, dual indexing and about 20% PhiX spike-in. The published analysis was carried out like this. Reads were quality checked with FastQC, and TRG read pairs were merged with ea-utils fastq-join. IMGT/HighV-QUEST was used to annotate the sequences, only productive sequences with an unambiguous V-gene assignment were kept, and clonotypes were defined as sequences sharing an identical CDR3 sequence. For downstream analysis, VDJtools 1.1.1, tcR 2.2.3, Treemap and vegan Shannon diversity in R 3.4.4 were used. For TCRdb, the public reads were processed anew by CATT, and duplicate DNA sequences were folded into one row. The authors' filters were not applied to this entry. The sample table shows tens of thousands of gamma-chain clones, and roughly a fifth are seen once. The biggest ten clones account for about 1.8% of the sample.

Thymic samples were depleted of alphabeta T cells, then CD3+ TCRVdelta1+ TCRVdelta2- thymocytes were FACS-sorted. Sorted Vdelta1+ thymocyte purity ranged from about 96% to 99.6%. Thymic specimens were obtained from 8 paediatric patients, aged from about 5 days to 17 months, who were undergoing corrective cardiac surgery. Thymic tissue was dispersed and mononuclear cells isolated on a Histopaque-1077 density gradient. The staining antibodies were anti-TCRVdelta1 clone TS8.2, anti-TCRVdelta2 clone B6, anti-CD3 clone HIT3a and anti-TCRalphabeta clone IP26. Per the germline V gene (reference sequence), VTNTFY is the CDR1 and YDVSTARD is the CDR2. Its CDR3 holds 14 amino acids, cysteine through phenylalanine. Just CDR3 DNA is preserved here, 42 bases in frame from base 1. Here V drops 3 bases and J drops 3 bases, and the junction holds 8 bases not matched to any gene. Broader findings and caveats from the paper: Many TRG clonotypes were shared between donors (up to about 6.9x10^3), whereas TRD repertoires were essentially private (max roughly 120 shared). No clustering by age or sex was observed, so analyses did not stratify donors by these variables. Although sort purity was high, approximately 21% of thymic TRD sequences were Vdelta2 (with a few Vdelta3), in contrast to the peripheral blood Vdelta1+ controls. Unlike the oligoclonal repertoires in peripheral blood, the thymic TRG and TRD repertoires appeared highly polyclonal, with Gaussian CDR3 length distributions. Because unexpected Vdelta2 sequences could lead to misinterpretation of bulk repertoire data, the authors recommended using highly purified populations and single-cell validation.

The receptor comes from a girl under two years old who had congenital heart surgery. The V and J genes are TRGV3 and TRGJ1 or TRGJ2. The sequencing input was Vdelta1+ gamma-delta thymocytes from the thymus. Per the publication, the cell subset or site label means: FACS-sorted CD3+ TCRalphabeta- TCRVdelta1+ TCRVdelta2- thymocytes. The nucleotide sequence is TGTGCCACCTGGGACGGATCCGGTTATTATAAGAAACTCTTT. This yields the protein CATWDGSGYYKKLF.